This T cell receptor beta chain was captured in a study of T cells in Graves' hyperthyroidism and ophthalmopathy. RNA transcripts yielded amplified TCR beta CDR3 regions. Carried out on the TCR CDR3, a first-round RT-PCR used the HTBI primer set. One entry per CDR3 protein results from TCRdb running MiXCR on the multiplex PCR reads. Of 380,000 or so distinct CDR3 sequences in the sample, about 15% were seen once. This CDR3 is 14 amino acids long. The germline V gene encodes CDR1 MNHNS and CDR2 SASEGT. Trimming removed 2 bases from V and 9 bases from J, with 14 bases in between. The chain combines TRBV6-1 with TRBJ2-4, with D possibly being TRBD1 (6 bases). The receptor was isolated from a woman aged 25 to 39 with Graves' hyperthyroidism. The sequenced sample consisted of blood. In nucleotides, the CDR3 is TGTGCCAGCAGTGAAACCGCCAGGGGTGGCATTCAGTACTTC. This translates into CASSETARGGIQYF.